Presented here are 14 T cell receptor beta chains from one specimen sequenced in a study of regulatory T cells in long-lasting Graves disease. With iRepertoire HTBI primers and Arm-PCR of CDR3 regions, TCR beta libraries were built. TCRdb independently ran MiXCR on the multiplex PCR reads; one entry per CDR3 protein. The table has 520,000 or so distinct CDR3 sequences, 12% seen once. The time point here: newly diagnosed GD, antithyroid drugs for less than 3 months. PBMC-derived RNA was used for the TCR library. These data were also filed under a second study, of T cells in Graves' hyperthyroidism and ophthalmopathy.

Source: peripheral blood mononuclear cells (PBMCs), taken at new diagnosis, from a patient treated with antithyroid drugs. The receptors come from a woman aged 25-40 years with Graves disease.

This clonotype was observed many times. This chain connects TRBV7-6 to TRBJ2-3, with D perhaps matching TRBD1 or TRBD2 (5 bases each). The CDR3 spans 15 residues. Germline values: CDR1 SGHVS, CDR2 FNYEAQ. V was clipped by 5 bases and J by 0 bases, with 12 bases between them. The CDR3: CASSAPGTSTDTQYF. CDR3 DNA: TGTGCCAGCAGCGCACCCGGGACCAGCACAGATACGCAGTATTTT.

There are many counts of this clonotype. The chain has TRBV2 and TRBJ2-1; D assignment may be TRBD1 or TRBD2 (7 bases each). V lost 7 bases and J lost 8, with 27 bases in between. In germline, CDR1 is SNHLY, CDR2 FYNNEI. The CDR3 length is 17 residues. CDR3 sequence: CASTGGKSGTTLDEQFF. CDR3 nucleotides: TGTGCCAGCACAGGGGGAAAGTCCGGGACTACCCTCGATGAGCAGTTCTTC.

This clonotype was seen many times. The chain employs TRBV7-8 and TRBJ1-1, with D uncertain. Trimming took 1 base from V and 4 from J, leaving 4 bases between them. The CDR3 loop spans 12 amino acids. CDR1 SGHVS and CDR2 FQNEAQ come from the germline V gene. The CDR3 nucleotides are TGTGCCAGCAGCTTAGAAACCACTGAAGCTTTCTTT. Translated, it gives CASSLETTEAFF.

At least ten counts were recorded for this clonotype. The chain uses TRBV12-3 or TRBV12-4 and TRBJ2-7, with 9 bases matching TRBD2. The trim removed 2 bases at V and 5 bases at J, leaving 7 bases unmatched. This CDR3 has 15 residues. CDR3: CASSLRSSGSNEQYF. The CDR3 nucleotides read TGTGCCAGCAGTTTACGTAGTAGCGGGAGTAACGAGCAGTACTTC.

A remark on this clonotype: A much larger clonotype is one base distant, so this may be a read error. The rearrangement joins TRBV7-3 to TRBJ2-3; 9 bases line up with TRBD2. This CDR3 is 18 amino acids long. Germline V gene sequence: CDR1 SGHTA, CDR2 FQGTGA. Germline trimming cut 2 bases from V and 1 base from J; bases unmatched to any gene: 10. The CDR3 nucleotides read TGTGCCAGCAGCTTAGCGCGGGAGGGCCAGTACCGCACAGATACGCAGTATTTT. Protein product: CASSLAREGQYRTDTQYF.

This clonotype appeared many times. The genes are TRBV19 and TRBJ1-4; 8 bases line up with TRBD1. CDR1 is LNHDA and CDR2 is SQIVND in the germline V gene (reference sequence). This CDR3 spans 17 amino acids. The V and J ends lost 7 bases and 7 bases, in that order; junction bases with no gene match: 17. The CDR3 is CASKPKGQVLGSEKLFF. CDR3 nucleotides: TGTGCCAGTAAACCTAAGGGACAGGTCCTAGGAAGTGAAAAACTGTTTTTT.

This clonotype was counted many times. V is TRBV29-1 and J is TRBJ1-4; 8 nucleotides match TRBD1. CDR1 is SQVTM, CDR2 ANQGSEA, per germline. The CDR3 is made up of 15 amino acids. The junction had 5 bases not matched to a gene; V was cut back by 4 bases and J by 1 base. In DNA form, the CDR3 reads TGCAGCGTTGGGGCCAGGGGGCAAACTAATGAAAAACTGTTTTTT. Protein: CSVGARGQTNEKLFF.

The rearrangement links TRBV10-2 to TRBJ2-2; the D is unclear. This CDR3 spans 16 amino acids. Germline CDR1 is WSHSY and CDR2 is SAAADI. Trimming cost V 7 bases and J 1 base, with 16 bases left between them. Here the CDR3 reads CASNRRVHLNTGELFF. The DNA of the CDR3 is TGCGCCAGCAACAGACGGGTTCATCTGAACACCGGGGAGCTGTTTTTT.

The chain combines TRBV20-1 with TRBJ1-1; 7 nucleotides line up with TRBD1. CDR1 and CDR2 (germline): DFQATT, SNEGSKA (reference sequence). Germline trimming cut 4 bases from V and 1 base from J; bases unmatched to any gene: 9. The CDR3 loop spans 15 amino acids. Written as DNA, the CDR3 is TGCAGTGCTACCAAAGTGGGACAGCCGAACACTGAAGCTTTCTTT. The encoded protein is CSATKVGQPNTEAFF.

The chain combines TRBV6-2 or TRBV6-3 with TRBJ2-4; weak D call: TRBD1 (5 bases). This CDR3 comprises 13 residues. Germline CDR1 MNHEY, CDR2 SVGEGT. V shed 5 bases and J shed 4 bases, with 9 bases lying between them. The CDR3 DNA is TGTGCCAGCAGTAGGCAGGGAAAAAACATTCAGTACTTC. Translating it yields CASSRQGKNIQYF.

The chain has TRBV11-2 and TRBJ2-7; 8 nucleotides agree with TRBD1. The CDR3 sequence is 15 residues long. V shed 2 bases, J shed 3 bases, and the junction held 6 bases outside the gene matches. The V gene's germline CDR1 is SGHAT and CDR2 FQNNGV. The CDR3 DNA reads as TGTGCCAGCAGCTTAAAAGGCAGGGGGCGCTACGAGCAGTACTTC. Translation gives CASSLKGRGRYEQYF.

This clonotype was counted many times. The genes are TRBV7-9 and TRBJ1-4; the D gene is possibly TRBD1 (5 bases). This CDR3 has 15 amino acids. V gave up 6 bases and J gave up 4 bases, with 15 bases separating them. Germline loops: CDR1 SEHNR, CDR2 FQNEAQ (reference sequence). CDR3 DNA sequence: TGTGCCAGCAGACGTACGGGGCGGTATAATGAAAAACTGTTTTTT. It specifies CASRRTGRYNEKLFF.

The sample holds many counts of this clonotype. The rearrangement links TRBV7-8 to TRBJ2-5; D possibly uses TRBD1 or TRBD2 (5 bases each). V was pared by 5 bases and J by 13 bases, with 23 bases between. CDR1 SGHVS and CDR2 FQNEAQ come from the germline V gene. The CDR3 has 14 residues. The CDR3 DNA sequence: TGTGCCAGCAGCACGAGGGGTCATGGGGCGGCGTGGTACTTC. This translates into CASSTRGHGAAWYF.

This clonotype was seen at least ten times. The genes are TRBV7-2 and TRBJ2-7; 8 positions agree with TRBD2. The germline gives CDR1 SGHTA, CDR2 FQGNSA. The ends lost 2 bases at V and 7 bases at J; junction bases unmatched: 10. The CDR3 is made up of 15 amino acids. The CDR3 loop is CASSLYTAGAGEQYF. CDR3 DNA: TGTGCCAGCAGCTTATATACAGCGGGAGCAGGGGAGCAGTACTTC. Based on the CDR3 plus reference TRBV7-2 and TRBJ2-7, the full variable domain is GAGVSQSPSNKVTEKGKDVELRCDPISGHTALYWYRQSLGQGLEFLIYFQGNSAPDKSGLPSDRFSAERTGGSVSTLTIQRTQQEDSAVYLCASSLYTAGAGEQYFGPGTRLTVT.